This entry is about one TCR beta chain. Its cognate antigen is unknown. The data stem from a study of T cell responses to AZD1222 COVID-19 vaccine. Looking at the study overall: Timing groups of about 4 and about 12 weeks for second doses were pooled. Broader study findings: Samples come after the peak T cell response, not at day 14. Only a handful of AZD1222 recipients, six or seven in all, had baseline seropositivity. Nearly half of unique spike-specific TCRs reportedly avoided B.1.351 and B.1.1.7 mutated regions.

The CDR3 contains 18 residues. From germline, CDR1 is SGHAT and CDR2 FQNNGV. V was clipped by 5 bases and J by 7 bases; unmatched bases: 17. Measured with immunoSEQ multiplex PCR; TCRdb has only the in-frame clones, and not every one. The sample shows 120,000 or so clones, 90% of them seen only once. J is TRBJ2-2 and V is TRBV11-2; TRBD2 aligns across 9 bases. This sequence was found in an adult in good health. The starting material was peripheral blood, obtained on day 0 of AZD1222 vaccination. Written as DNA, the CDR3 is TGTGCCAGCAGCACGATCGGGAAGGTAGCGGGAGAGTTCGGGGAGCTGTTTTTT. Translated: CASSTIGKVAGEFGELFF.